This T cell receptor (beta chain) derives from a study of blood T cell repertoires in COVID-19. The overall study: Nucleic acid was either cDNA or gDNA, and it came from T cells, B-cell-depleted T cells, or PBMCs.

Seattle-derived patients entered the study during active infection and were followed longitudinally. V lost 2 bases to trimming and J lost 1 base, with 17 bases between them. Germline CDR1 reads SGHRS; CDR2 reads YFSETQ. This CDR3 has 17 residues. In the authors' methods: Estimated nucleated cell counts came from reference gene primer amplification. Measured with immunoSEQ multiplex PCR; TCRdb has only the in-frame clones, and not every one. Clone size and V and J calls were adopted from that table, with D and trimming inferred from the DNA. This table holds under 250,000 clones, around 90% found once. This clone has only one observation.

This clonotype was obtained from a man aged 30 to 39 with COVID-19, enrolled during active disease. The rearrangement uses TRBV5-1 and TRBJ2-3, with D maybe TRBD2 (6 bases). Material for sequencing was peripheral blood. The CDR3 nucleotides are TGCGCCAGCAGCTTTCTGTCTCAGCGGGCCCGCACAGATACGCAGTATTTT. Its protein is CASSFLSQRARTDTQYF.